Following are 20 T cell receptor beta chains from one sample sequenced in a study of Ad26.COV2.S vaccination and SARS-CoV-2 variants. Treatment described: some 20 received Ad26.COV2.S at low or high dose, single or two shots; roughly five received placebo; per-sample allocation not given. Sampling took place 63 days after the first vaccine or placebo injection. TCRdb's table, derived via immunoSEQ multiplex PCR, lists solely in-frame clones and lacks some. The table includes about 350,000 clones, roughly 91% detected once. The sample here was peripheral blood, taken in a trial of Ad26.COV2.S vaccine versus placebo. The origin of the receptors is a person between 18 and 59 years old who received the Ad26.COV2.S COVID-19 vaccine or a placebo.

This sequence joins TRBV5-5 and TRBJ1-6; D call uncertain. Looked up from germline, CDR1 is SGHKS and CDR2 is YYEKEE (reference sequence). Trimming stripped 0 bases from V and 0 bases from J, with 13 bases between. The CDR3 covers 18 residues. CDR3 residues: CASSLEIFRSSYNSPLHF. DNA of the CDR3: TGTGCCAGCAGCTTGGAAATCTTCAGGAGCTCCTATAATTCACCCCTCCACTTT.

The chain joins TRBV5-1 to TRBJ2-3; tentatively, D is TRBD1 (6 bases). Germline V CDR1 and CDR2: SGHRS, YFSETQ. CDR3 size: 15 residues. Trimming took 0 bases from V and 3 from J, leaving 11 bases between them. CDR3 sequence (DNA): TGCGCCAGCAGCTTGGGGGGGCCTACAACAGATACGCAGTATTTT. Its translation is CASSLGGPTTDTQYF.

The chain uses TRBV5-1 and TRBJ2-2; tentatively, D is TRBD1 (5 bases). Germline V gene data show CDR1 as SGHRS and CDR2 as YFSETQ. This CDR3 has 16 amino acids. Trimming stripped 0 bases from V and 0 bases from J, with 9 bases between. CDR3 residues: CASSLVQAANTGELFF. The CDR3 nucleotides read TGCGCCAGCAGCTTGGTACAGGCGGCGAACACCGGGGAGCTGTTTTTT.

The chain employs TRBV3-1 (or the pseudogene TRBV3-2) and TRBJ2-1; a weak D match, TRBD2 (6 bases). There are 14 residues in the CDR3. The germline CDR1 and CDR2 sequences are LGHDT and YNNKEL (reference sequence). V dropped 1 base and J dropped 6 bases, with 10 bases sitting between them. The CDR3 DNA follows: TGTGCCAGCAGCCAAGGAGCGGGTGGCAATGAGCAGTTCTTC. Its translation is CASSQGAGGNEQFF.

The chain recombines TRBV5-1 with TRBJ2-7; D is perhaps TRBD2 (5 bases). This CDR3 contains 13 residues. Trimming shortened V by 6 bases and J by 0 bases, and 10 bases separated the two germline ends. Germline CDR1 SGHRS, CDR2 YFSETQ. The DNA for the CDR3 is TGCGCCAGCAAAGCGGCTAGCTCCTACGAGCAGTACTTC. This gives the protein CASKAASSYEQYF.

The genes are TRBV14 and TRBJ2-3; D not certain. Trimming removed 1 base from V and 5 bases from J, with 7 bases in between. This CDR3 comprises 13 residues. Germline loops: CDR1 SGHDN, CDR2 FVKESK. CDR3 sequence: CASSQGFLDTQYF. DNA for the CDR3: TGTGCCAGCAGCCAAGGCTTTTTAGATACGCAGTATTTT. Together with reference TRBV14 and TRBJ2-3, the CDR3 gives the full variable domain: EAGVTQFPSHSVIEKGQTVTLRCDPISGHDNLYWYRRVMGKEIKFLLHFVKESKQDESGMPNNRFLAERTGGTYSTLKVQPAELEDSGVYFCASSQGFLDTQYFGPGTRLTVL.

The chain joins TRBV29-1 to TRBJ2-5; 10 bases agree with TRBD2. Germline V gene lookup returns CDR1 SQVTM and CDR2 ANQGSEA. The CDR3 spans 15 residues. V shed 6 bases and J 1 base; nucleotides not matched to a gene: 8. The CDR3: CSVVPTSGFQETQYF. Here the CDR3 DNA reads TGCAGCGTCGTCCCGACTAGCGGGTTCCAAGAGACCCAGTACTTC.

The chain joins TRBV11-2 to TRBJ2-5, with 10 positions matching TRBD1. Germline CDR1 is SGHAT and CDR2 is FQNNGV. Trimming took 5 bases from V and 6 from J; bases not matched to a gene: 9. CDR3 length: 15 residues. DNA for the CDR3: TGTGCCAGCAGCGGGGGGACAGGGGAGGGCCAGACCCAGTACTTC. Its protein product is CASSGGTGEGQTQYF.

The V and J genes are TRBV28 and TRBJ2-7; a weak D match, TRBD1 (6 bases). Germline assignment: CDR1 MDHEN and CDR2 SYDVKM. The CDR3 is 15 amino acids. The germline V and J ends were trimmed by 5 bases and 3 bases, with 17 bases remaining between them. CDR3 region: CASSLQGSPYYEQYF. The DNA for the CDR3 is TGTGCCAGCAGTCTCCAGGGGTCCCCTTACTACGAGCAGTACTTC. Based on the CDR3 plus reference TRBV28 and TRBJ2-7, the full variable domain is DVKVTQSSRYLVKRTGEKVFLECVQDMDHENMFWYRQDPGLGLRLIYFSYDVKMKEKGDIPEGYSVSREKKERFSLILESASTNQTSMYLCASSLQGSPYYEQYFGPGTRLTVT.

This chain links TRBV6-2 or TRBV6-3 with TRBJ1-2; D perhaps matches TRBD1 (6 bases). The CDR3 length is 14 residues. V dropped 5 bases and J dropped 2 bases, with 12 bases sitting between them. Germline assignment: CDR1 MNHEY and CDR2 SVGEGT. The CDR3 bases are TGTGCCAGCAGTCGCGGGACATACAACTATGGCTACACCTTC. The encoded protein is CASSRGTYNYGYTF.

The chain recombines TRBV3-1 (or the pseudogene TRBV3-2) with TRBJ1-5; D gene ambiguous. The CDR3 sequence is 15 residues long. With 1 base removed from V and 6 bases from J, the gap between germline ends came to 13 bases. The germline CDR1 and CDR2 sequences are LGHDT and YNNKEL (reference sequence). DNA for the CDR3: TGTGCCAGCAGCCAAGGTTACCGGTCGGGTCAGCCCCAGCATTTT. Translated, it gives CASSQGYRSGQPQHF.

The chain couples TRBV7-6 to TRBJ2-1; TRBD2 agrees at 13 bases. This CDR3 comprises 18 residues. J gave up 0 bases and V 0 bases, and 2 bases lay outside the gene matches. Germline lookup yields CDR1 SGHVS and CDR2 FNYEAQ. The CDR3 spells CASSLATSGRYSYNEQFF. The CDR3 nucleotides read TGTGCCAGCAGCTTAGCGACTAGCGGGAGGTACTCCTACAATGAGCAGTTCTTC.

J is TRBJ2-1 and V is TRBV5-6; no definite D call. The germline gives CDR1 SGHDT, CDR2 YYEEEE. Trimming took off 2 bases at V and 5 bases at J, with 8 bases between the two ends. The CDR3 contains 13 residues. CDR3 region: CASSLGVDNEQFF. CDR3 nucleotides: TGTGCCAGCAGCTTAGGAGTAGACAATGAGCAGTTCTTC.

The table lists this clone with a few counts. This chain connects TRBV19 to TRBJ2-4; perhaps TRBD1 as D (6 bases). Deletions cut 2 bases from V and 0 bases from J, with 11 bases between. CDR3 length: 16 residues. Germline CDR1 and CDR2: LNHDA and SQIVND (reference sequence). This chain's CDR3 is CASSIRDNQAKNIQYF. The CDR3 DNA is TGTGCCAGTAGTATACGGGACAATCAAGCCAAAAACATTCAGTACTTC. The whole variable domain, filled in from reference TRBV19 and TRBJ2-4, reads DGGITQSPKYLFRKEGQNVTLSCEQNLNHDAMYWYRQDPGQGLRLIYYSQIVNDFQKGDIAEGYSVSREKKESFPLTVTSAQKNPTAFYLCASSIRDNQAKNIQYFGAGTRLSVL.

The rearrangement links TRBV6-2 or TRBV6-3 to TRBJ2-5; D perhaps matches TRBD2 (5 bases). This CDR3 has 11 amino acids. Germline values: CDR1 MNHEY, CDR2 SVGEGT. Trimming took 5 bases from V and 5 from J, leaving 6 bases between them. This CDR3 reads CASSTGETQYF. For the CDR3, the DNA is TGTGCCAGCAGTACGGGGGAGACCCAGTACTTC.

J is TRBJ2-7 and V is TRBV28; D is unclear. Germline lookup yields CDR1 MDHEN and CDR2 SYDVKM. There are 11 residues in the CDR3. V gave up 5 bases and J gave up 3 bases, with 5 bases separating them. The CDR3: CASSPRYEQYF. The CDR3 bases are TGTGCCAGCAGTCCCCGCTACGAGCAGTACTTC.

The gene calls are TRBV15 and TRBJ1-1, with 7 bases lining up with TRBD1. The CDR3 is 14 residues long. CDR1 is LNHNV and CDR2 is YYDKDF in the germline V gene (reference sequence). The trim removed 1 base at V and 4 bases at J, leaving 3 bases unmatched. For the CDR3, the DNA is TGTGCCACCAGCAGAGGTAGGGGGCGCACTGAAGCTTTCTTT. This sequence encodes CATSRGRGRTEAFF.

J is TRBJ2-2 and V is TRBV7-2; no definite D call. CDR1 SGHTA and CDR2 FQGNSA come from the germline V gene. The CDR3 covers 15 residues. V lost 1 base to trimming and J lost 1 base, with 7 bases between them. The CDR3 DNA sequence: TGTGCCAGCAGCTTAGTAAGCCGGAACACCGGGGAGCTGTTTTTT. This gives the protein CASSLVSRNTGELFF.

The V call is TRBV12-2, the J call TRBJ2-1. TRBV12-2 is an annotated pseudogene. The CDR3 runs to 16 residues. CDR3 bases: TGTGCAAGTCGCTTAGTGACGGGGACGGGGAACAATGAGCAGTTCTTC. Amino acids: CASRLVTGTGNNEQFF.

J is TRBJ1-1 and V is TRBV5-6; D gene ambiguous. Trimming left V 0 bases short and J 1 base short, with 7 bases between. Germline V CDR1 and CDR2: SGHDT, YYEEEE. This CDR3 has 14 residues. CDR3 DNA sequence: TGTGCCAGCAGCTTGGGCAGTTCGAACACTGAAGCTTTCTTT. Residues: CASSLGSSNTEAFF.